The 17 T cell receptor beta chains below were found in one sample sequenced in a study of regulatory T cells in long-lasting Graves disease. In building TCR beta libraries, iRepertoire HTBI primers were used together with Arm-PCR of CDR3 regions. Via MiXCR, TCRdb re-called the multiplex PCR reads, giving one row per CDR3 protein. The table shows roughly 610,000 distinct CDR3 sequences, with approximately 15% occurring only once. Time point meaning: newly diagnosed GD, antithyroid drugs for less than 3 months. Following extraction of RNA from PBMCs, that RNA was used to make the TCR library. The sample was also reused in another study, on T cells in Graves' hyperthyroidism and ophthalmopathy.

The specimen comprised peripheral blood mononuclear cells (PBMCs), sampled at new diagnosis, from a patient treated with antithyroid drugs. Receptors were obtained from a woman in her 30s with Graves disease.

The chain carries TRBV5-1 and TRBJ1-2; 11 bases align to TRBD1. Trimming removed 1 base from V and 4 bases from J; junction bases left unmatched: 6. Germline CDR1 SGHRS, CDR2 YFSETQ. The CDR3 sequence is 16 residues long. This chain's CDR3 is CASSLQPGQGGYGYTF. CDR3 coding DNA: TGCGCCAGCAGCTTGCAACCGGGACAGGGGGGCTATGGCTACACCTTC.

This clonotype was observed at least ten times. This chain connects TRBV28 to TRBJ2-7; D not resolved. Germline-derived CDR1 and CDR2 are MDHEN and SYDVKM. CDR3 size: 14 residues. Trimming removed 2 bases from V and 3 bases from J, with 11 bases in between. This CDR3 is CASSLPQSIYEQYF. CDR3 coding DNA: TGTGCCAGCAGTTTACCCCAATCGATCTACGAGCAGTACTTC. Variable domain in full (rest from reference TRBV28 and TRBJ2-7): DVKVTQSSRYLVKRTGEKVFLECVQDMDHENMFWYRQDPGLGLRLIYFSYDVKMKEKGDIPEGYSVSREKKERFSLILESASTNQTSMYLCASSLPQSIYEQYFGPGTRLTVT.

This clonotype appeared a few times. This may be a read error, as it is one base from a much larger clone. Without the conserved terminal phenylalanine or tryptophan, this CDR3 likely stems from a read error. The chain joins TRBV30 to TRBJ1-1, with TRBD1 matching 7 bases. The CDR3 runs to 14 residues. The V segment lost 4 bases and the J segment 1 base; nucleotides outside the gene matches: 6. Germline CDR1 and CDR2: GTSNPN and SVGIG (reference sequence). The CDR3, as DNA: TGTGCCTGGACGGGCGGGACAGCGAACACTGAAGCTTTCTCT. This sequence encodes CAWTGGTANTEAFS.

V and J are TRBV5-1 and TRBJ1-3; perhaps TRBD1 as D (6 bases). The CDR3 extends over 15 amino acids. V was clipped by 0 bases and J by 2 bases, with 9 bases between them. CDR1 is SGHRS and CDR2 is YFSETQ in the germline V gene. The CDR3 loop reads CASSLEQGAGNTIYF. Here the CDR3 DNA reads TGCGCCAGCAGCTTGGAACAGGGTGCTGGAAACACCATATATTTT.

The chain has TRBV24-1 and TRBJ2-2, with a tentative D call TRBD2 (6 bases). The CDR3 length is 13 residues. Germline assignment: CDR1 KGHDR and CDR2 SFDVKD. V shed 12 bases and J shed 6 bases, with 16 bases lying between them. The CDR3: CAAGGEDPGELFF. CDR3 nucleotides: TGTGCCGCGGGCGGGGAGGACCCCGGGGAGCTGTTTTTT.

This clonotype was picked up many times. The chain employs TRBV12-3 or TRBV12-4 and TRBJ1-2, with 7 bases identical to TRBD1. This CDR3 has 12 amino acids. V lost 3 bases, J lost 8 bases, and 3 bases stayed unmatched. The CDR3, as DNA: TGTGCCAGCAGTTTCTCAGGGGGAGGCTACACCTTC. It specifies CASSFSGGGYTF.

Regarding this clonotype: Possible read error: a much larger clone is one base away. The chain links TRBV2 to TRBJ2-4; a possible D gene is TRBD2 (6 bases). This CDR3 contains 10 residues. Per the germline V gene, CDR1 is SNHLY and CDR2 is FYNNEI. CDR3 loop: CGWGEETQHF. DNA for the CDR3: TGTGGTTGGGGGGAAGAGACCCAGCACTTC.

There are a few counts of this clonotype. The chain is built from TRBV6-5 and TRBJ1-6; tentative D call: TRBD1 (5 bases). The CDR3 has 13 residues. The germline gives CDR1 MNHEY, CDR2 SVGAGI. V lost 2 bases, J lost 10 bases, and 9 bases lay in between. Here the CDR3 DNA reads TGTGCCAGCAGTTACGGGGGGTACTCACCCCTCCACTTT. This sequence encodes CASSYGGYSPLHF.

This clonotype was detected a few times. The chain employs TRBV7-2 and TRBJ2-3; tentatively, D is TRBD2 (6 bases). This CDR3 has 15 residues. Germline loops: CDR1 SGHTA, CDR2 FQGNSA. The V end was cut by 7 bases, the J end by 2 bases, with 16 bases between. The CDR3 DNA reads TGTGCCAGCAAGTTACCGGGACTTTCCACAGATACGCAGTATTTT. It translates to CASKLPGLSTDTQYF.

This chain joins TRBV28 and TRBJ2-4, with D possibly TRBD2 on 6 matching bases. The V and J ends lost 6 bases and 10 bases respectively, with 13 bases between them. Germline V CDR1 and CDR2: MDHEN, SYDVKM. The CDR3 is made up of 12 amino acids. As DNA, the CDR3 is TGTGCCAGCAGCGGGGGACGTACAATTCAGTACTTC. Translated, it gives CASSGGRTIQYF.

Regarding this clonotype: A much bigger clone sits one base away, suggesting this may be a read error. This chain's CDR3 is CASSSIHGGPLGNTIYF. The CDR3 DNA reads TGTGCCAGCAGTTCGATCCACGGGGGGCCTCTCGGAAACACCATATATTTT. This chain uses TRBV6-5 with TRBJ1-3; D is perhaps TRBD1 (6 bases). The CDR3 spans 17 residues. With 4 bases removed from V and 4 bases from J, the gap between germline ends came to 20 bases. Germline CDR1 reads MNHEY; CDR2 reads SVGAGI.

The V gene is TRBV15, the J gene TRBJ2-3; D possibly corresponds to TRBD1 (5 bases). V lost 4 bases to trimming and J lost 1 base, with 15 bases between them. This CDR3 has 16 amino acids. Germline loops: CDR1 LNHNV, CDR2 YYDKDF (reference sequence). CDR3 sequence (DNA): TGTGCCACCAGCAAGGGCCAGGGAACGGGCACAGATACGCAGTATTTT. It yields the protein CATSKGQGTGTDTQYF. Variable domain in full (rest from reference TRBV15 and TRBJ2-3): DAMVIQNPRYQVTQFGKPVTLSCSQTLNHNVMYWYQQKSSQAPKLLFHYYDKDFNNEADTPDNFQSRRPNTSFCFLDIRSPGLGDTAMYLCATSKGQGTGTDTQYFGPGTRLTVL.

This clonotype was counted ten times or more. The chain employs TRBV28 and TRBJ2-2; D is uncertain. V was shortened by 0 bases and J by 0 bases, with 5 bases between the two germline ends. The germline V gene encodes CDR1 MDHEN and CDR2 SYDVKM. The CDR3 contains 15 residues. The chain's CDR3 is CASSLWPANTGELFF. The DNA for the CDR3 is TGTGCCAGCAGTTTATGGCCAGCGAACACCGGGGAGCTGTTTTTT.

This sequence joins TRBV5-1 and TRBJ2-5, with a possible D match to TRBD1 (5 bases). V lost 6 bases to trimming and J lost 2 bases, with 17 bases between them. Germline lookup yields CDR1 SGHRS and CDR2 YFSETQ. The CDR3 sequence is 15 residues long. The CDR3 DNA reads as TGCGCCAGCACGCTTGGGGCGGTTGTTCAAGAGACCCAGTACTTC. This sequence encodes CASTLGAVVQETQYF.

This clonotype was picked up many times. This chain joins TRBV2 and TRBJ2-6, with D possibly TRBD2 on 6 matching bases. Germline CDR1 and CDR2: SNHLY and FYNNEI. Trimming pared 6 bases from V and 1 base from J, leaving 10 bases between. The CDR3 consists of 15 residues. The CDR3 protein is CASRYAGSGANVLTF. Written as DNA, the CDR3 is TGTGCCAGCAGATATGCGGGATCTGGGGCCAACGTCCTGACTTTC.

This clonotype was observed a few times. CDR3 sequence (DNA): TGCAGTGCCCCAAGCGGCACCGCTGCCCTACCTTACAATGAGCAGTTCTTC. Amino acids: CSAPSGTAALPYNEQFF. The chain links TRBV20-1 to TRBJ2-1, with TRBD2 as a possible D gene (5 bases). V lost 6 bases to trimming and J lost 4 bases, with 25 bases between them. The CDR3 contains 17 residues. Germline V CDR1 and CDR2: DFQATT, SNEGSKA (reference sequence).

This chain connects TRBV7-3 to TRBJ2-1, with 10 bases fitting TRBD2. This CDR3 comprises 17 residues. CDR1 SGHTA and CDR2 FQGTGA come from the germline V gene. With V trimmed by 2 bases and J by 6 bases, 10 bases remained unmatched. CDR3 loop: CASSLQIGAGGSNEQFF. The CDR3 coding sequence is TGTGCCAGCAGCTTACAGATAGGAGCGGGAGGGTCCAATGAGCAGTTCTTC.